This passage covers 18 T cell receptor beta chains from one sample sequenced in a study of shared clonotypes between healthy human individuals. The assay was immunoSEQ multiplex PCR, and TCRdb's table has in-frame clones only and misses some. Found here are 2,500,000 or so clones, under 95% of them singletons; the top ten hold approximately 0.35%. Sequenced material: naive CD4+ T cells from PBMCs. The subset was: CD45RA+ positively selected. The receptor set was obtained from a man aged 18-30 years in good health. Some clones in this sample may be carry-over from other donors' samples.

A single count supports this clone. The chain employs TRBV6-5 and TRBJ2-7; D is unresolved. From germline, CDR1 is MNHEY and CDR2 SVGAGI. This CDR3 spans 13 amino acids. V shed 4 bases and J shed 2 bases, with 9 bases lying between them. The CDR3 here is CASSSVSPYEQYF. Written as DNA, the CDR3 is TGTGCCAGCAGTTCTGTTTCGCCCTACGAGCAGTACTTC.

The chain recombines TRBV28 with TRBJ2-4; TRBD1 is a possible D gene (6 bases). Trimming took 3 bases from V and 0 from J, leaving 15 bases between them. CDR3 size: 17 residues. The germline CDR1 and CDR2 sequences are MDHEN and SYDVKM. CDR3 bases: TGTGCCAGCAGTTTTTCCCAGGGGACCCTAGCCAAAAACATTCAGTACTTC. Protein sequence: CASSFSQGTLAKNIQYF.

J is TRBJ1-1 and V is TRBV28; D not resolved. Germline-derived CDR1 and CDR2 are MDHEN and SYDVKM. With 1 base removed from V and 8 bases from J, the gap between germline ends came to 5 bases. The CDR3 runs to 11 residues. The chain's CDR3 is CASSLSREAFF. As DNA, the CDR3 is TGTGCCAGCAGTTTATCCAGGGAAGCTTTCTTT. The complete variable domain, with remaining parts taken from reference TRBV28 and TRBJ1-1, reads DVKVTQSSRYLVKRTGEKVFLECVQDMDHENMFWYRQDPGLGLRLIYFSYDVKMKEKGDIPEGYSVSREKKERFSLILESASTNQTSMYLCASSLSREAFFGQGTRLTVV.

The chain is built from TRBV6-1 and TRBJ2-7; 7 bases are shared with TRBD2. V lost 8 bases and J lost 3; bases outside the gene matches: 10. This CDR3 has 14 amino acids. Germline V gives CDR1 MNHNS, CDR2 SASEGT. The CDR3 spells CASGLGGRIYEQYF. The CDR3 nucleotides read TGTGCCAGCGGGCTGGGCGGGAGAATCTACGAGCAGTACTTC.

This clone has just a few counts. The V gene is TRBV7-9, the J gene TRBJ1-2; 10 bases are a match to TRBD1. Germline CDR1 reads SEHNR; CDR2 reads FQNEAQ (reference sequence). The CDR3 runs 12 residues. V dropped 5 bases and J dropped 8; count of bases not matched to a gene: 2. Here the CDR3 DNA reads TGTGCCAGCAGCCAGACAGGGGGCGGCTACACCTTC. Encoded protein: CASSQTGGGYTF.

This sequence joins TRBV6-1 and TRBJ2-1, with a weak D call TRBD2 (5 bases). The V gene's germline CDR1 is MNHNS and CDR2 SASEGT. V shed 5 bases and J shed 4 bases, with 9 bases lying between them. The CDR3 runs 13 residues. CDR3: CASSRDYYNEQFF. The CDR3 nucleotides read TGTGCCAGCAGTCGAGACTATTACAATGAGCAGTTCTTC.

The gene calls are TRBV9 and TRBJ1-3, with D unclear. This CDR3 has 12 residues. CDR1 and CDR2 from the germline V gene are SGDLS and YYNGEE. Trimming cost V 5 bases and J 3 bases, with 6 bases left between them. CDR3 nucleotide sequence: TGTGCCAGCAGATACGGTGGAAACACCATATATTTT. Residues: CASRYGGNTIYF.

The chain carries TRBV21-1 and TRBJ2-7; TRBD1 is the table's D call and was not checked against the DNA. TRBV21-1 is tagged as a pseudogene. The length of the CDR3 is 15 residues. The CDR3 region is CARLYRARFSYEQYF. Written as DNA, the CDR3 is TGTGCCAGGCTATACAGGGCACGCTTCTCCTACGAGCAGTACTTC.

Points on this clone: Within the sample, other DNA sequences also encode this same CDR3. The rearrangement links TRBV5-1 to TRBJ1-1, with TRBD1 identical over 7 bases. Germline lookup yields CDR1 SGHRS and CDR2 YFSETQ. CDR3 size: 15 residues. Trimming cost V 3 bases and J 0 bases; bases outside gene matches: 5. The CDR3 spells CASSSPTGLNTEAFF. For the CDR3, the DNA is TGCGCCAGCAGCTCGCCGACAGGGTTGAACACTGAAGCTTTCTTT.

A note on this clone: This sample also contains other DNA sequences that code for the same CDR3. This chain uses TRBV5-6 with TRBJ1-2; D unclear. Trimming shortened V by 2 bases and J by 4 bases, and 9 bases separated the two germline ends. Germline values: CDR1 SGHDT, CDR2 YYEEEE. The CDR3 is 13 amino acids. Here the CDR3 reads CASSLGPSYGYTF. CDR3 nucleotides: TGTGCCAGCAGCTTAGGCCCGTCCTATGGCTACACCTTC.

The chain couples TRBV6-5 to TRBJ2-5; D unclear. CDR3 length: 16 amino acids. Germline values: CDR1 MNHEY, CDR2 SVGAGI. Trimming stripped 4 bases from V and 2 bases from J, with 17 bases between. CDR3 loop: CASSSLQIKAQETQYF. The CDR3 DNA reads as TGTGCCAGCAGTTCCTTACAGATCAAAGCTCAAGAGACCCAGTACTTC.

The genes are TRBV19 and TRBJ2-7; 8 positions match TRBD2. This CDR3 has 14 amino acids. After removal of 8 bases from V and 5 bases from J, the junction contained 11 bases not matched to a gene. The V gene's germline CDR1 is LNHDA and CDR2 SQIVND (reference sequence). DNA for the CDR3: TGTGCCAGTGGTAGCGGGACGACTAGGGACGAGCAGTACTTC. Protein product: CASGSGTTRDEQYF.

V is TRBV4-1 and J is TRBJ1-2, with D possibly matching TRBD1 (5 bases). V lost 0 bases and J lost 6, with 20 bases in between. Germline V CDR1 and CDR2: MGHRA, YSYEKL. The CDR3 runs 17 residues. CDR3 residues: CASSQDTRLWGGDGYTF. In nucleotides, the CDR3 is TGCGCCAGCAGCCAAGACACCCGACTGTGGGGCGGAGATGGCTACACCTTC.

The chain recombines TRBV28 with TRBJ1-2; possibly TRBD1 for D (5 bases). Germline CDR1 and CDR2: MDHEN and SYDVKM. This CDR3 contains 14 residues. V lost 10 bases and J lost 3, with 18 bases in between. This CDR3 reads CATAAGAGDYGYTF. The CDR3 DNA reads TGTGCCACCGCTGCGGGTGCGGGGGACTATGGCTACACCTTC.

This chain joins TRBV7-2 and TRBJ1-5; D might be TRBD1 (5 bases). The germline V gene encodes CDR1 SGHTA and CDR2 FQGNSA. Trimming stripped 6 bases from V and 6 bases from J, with 18 bases between. The CDR3 has 15 amino acids. This CDR3 reads CASRQTGTWGQPQHF. The CDR3 region has the DNA TGTGCCAGCAGACAAACCGGGACCTGGGGTCAGCCCCAGCATTTT. The whole variable domain, filled in from reference TRBV7-2 and TRBJ1-5, reads GAGVSQSPSNKVTEKGKDVELRCDPISGHTALYWYRQSLGQGLEFLIYFQGNSAPDKSGLPSDRFSAERTGGSVSTLTIQRTQQEDSAVYLCASRQTGTWGQPQHFGDGTRLSIL.

About this clone: Other DNA sequences in this specimen translate into the identical CDR3. This chain connects TRBV5-1 to TRBJ1-1; 10 nucleotides align to TRBD1. CDR3 length equals 14 residues. The germline V gene has CDR1 SGHRS and CDR2 YFSETQ. With V trimmed by 4 bases and J by 3 bases, 3 bases remained unmatched. CDR3 sequence: CASSLTGGYTEAFF. The CDR3 nucleotides read TGCGCCAGCAGCCTGACAGGGGGCTACACTGAAGCTTTCTTT.

The gene calls are TRBV10-3 and TRBJ1-1; 7 nucleotides line up with TRBD1. V lost 4 bases and J lost 1; bases outside the gene matches: 0. The CDR3 sequence is 13 residues long. Germline values: CDR1 ENHRY, CDR2 SYGVKD. CDR3 sequence reads: CAISGDRNTEAFF. CDR3 DNA: TGTGCCATCAGTGGGGACAGGAACACTGAAGCTTTCTTT.

A remark on this clone: The sample contains more than one DNA sequence encoding this CDR3. The chain is built from TRBV9 and TRBJ1-1; D remains unclear. The germline V gene has CDR1 SGDLS and CDR2 YYNGEE. CDR3 length: 14 amino acids. Deletions cut 0 bases from V and 1 base from J, with 7 bases between. CDR3 protein: CASSVGGENTEAFF. In DNA form, the CDR3 reads TGTGCCAGCAGCGTAGGGGGAGAGAACACTGAAGCTTTCTTT.